The rows below give T cell receptor beta chains drawn from one sample of a study of T cells after yellow fever vaccination. One entry per CDR3 protein, called by TCRdb with MiXCR from the 5' RACE reads. The table records 350,000 or so distinct CDR3 sequences, approximately 8% of them present only once. The sample consisted of PBMCs, taken 35 to 50 days after the first yellow fever vaccination. Every receptor here comes from a man in his late teens or twenties who received the YFV17D yellow fever vaccine. Each CDR3 is given with its conserved first and last residue. The D gene is left open where the match is weak. The listing skips clone size in some rows; elsewhere it reads once, few, many or a size class.

>TRBV20-1|TRBD2|few|14|TRBJ2-1
CSLRSSGGYNEQFF
TGCAGCCTGCGTTCGAGCGGGGGGTACAATGAGCAGTTCTTC
>TRBV6-5|TRBD1|few|16|TRBJ2-1
CASSYGPDREGNEQFF
TGTGCCAGCAGTTACGGGCCGGACAGGGAAGGTAATGAGCAGTTCTTC
>TRBV16|.|.|16|TRBJ1-4
CASSQSMEPGWEKLFF
TGTGCCAGCAGCCAATCTATGGAGCCCGGCTGGGAAAAACTGTTTTTT
>TRBV4-3|TRBD1|.|17|TRBJ2-2
CASSQDPGTGRGGELFF
TGCGCCAGCAGCCAAGACCCCGGGACAGGGAGGGGCGGGGAGCTGTTTTTT
>TRBV9|.|few|15|TRBJ2-3
CASSSYWGSTDTQYF
TGTGCCAGCAGCTCTTATTGGGGGAGCACAGATACGCAGTATTTT
>TRBV4-2|.|few|12|TRBJ1-6
CASSQGNLPLHF
TGTGCCAGCAGCCAGGGGAATCTACCCCTCCACTTT
>TRBV11-2|TRBD1|few|14|TRBJ1-3
CASSFSTGENTIYF
TGTGCCAGCAGCTTCTCAACAGGGGAGAACACCATATATTTT
>TRBV4-3|.|many|14|TRBJ2-2
CASSQDWSTGELFF
TGCGCCAGCAGCCAAGATTGGTCCACCGGGGAGCTGTTTTTT
>TRBV20-1|.|.|15|TRBJ2-1
CSARGGAGPYNEQFF
TGCAGTGCTAGGGGCGGGGCAGGTCCCTACAATGAGCAGTTCTTC
>TRBV27|TRBD2|.|15|TRBJ2-1
CASSLITSAYNEQFF
TGTGCCAGCAGTTTAATAACTAGCGCCTACAATGAGCAGTTCTTC
>TRBV3-1|TRBD2|few|15|TRBJ2-3
CASSQGRGVTDTQYF
TGTGCCAGCAGCCAGGGCCGGGGGGTGACAGATACGCAGTATTTT
>TRBV20-1|.|many|12|TRBJ2-3
CSAGRLADTQYF
TGCAGTGCTGGTCGTTTAGCGGATACGCAGTATTTT
>TRBV5-1|.|few|16|TRBJ2-5
CASRSPVRGHQETQYF
TGCGCCAGCAGATCACCGGTCAGGGGTCACCAAGAGACCCAGTACTTC
>TRBV11-2|.|.|11|TRBJ2-3
CASSRDQTQYF
TGTGCCAGCAGCCGGGACCAGACGCAGTATTTT
>TRBV13|.|few|14|TRBJ2-1
CASGSGTVYNEQFF
TGTGCCAGCGGGAGCGGGACAGTTTACAATGAGCAGTTCTTC
>TRBV7-6|.|few|18|TRBJ2-6
CASSLGAPTGSGANVLTF
TGTGCCAGCAGCTTGGGGGCCCCGACTGGGTCTGGGGCCAACGTCCTGACTTTC
>TRBV20-1|.|.|10|TRBJ2-5
CSATEETQYF
TGCAGTGCTACCGAAGAGACCCAGTACTTC
>TRBV5-1|.|.|16|TRBJ2-4
CASSPQGVSPKNIQYF
TGCGCCAGCAGCCCCCAAGGGGTTAGCCCCAAAAACATTCAGTACTTC
>TRBV20-1|.|few|13|TRBJ2-2
CSVPWGSTGELFF
TGCAGTGTCCCGTGGGGGAGCACCGGGGAGCTGTTTTTT
>TRBV7-2|.|.|12|TRBJ1-4
CASSLTGGGLFF
TGTGCCAGCAGCTTGACAGGAGGCGGACTGTTTTTT
>TRBV14|.|few|12|TRBJ2-7
CASSQVTQEQYF
TGTGCCAGCAGCCAAGTCACCCAAGAGCAGTACTTC
>TRBV2|TRBD1|few|16|TRBJ2-7
CATRVRTTGAMDEQYF
TGTGCCACCCGGGTGCGGACGACAGGGGCTATGGACGAGCAGTACTTC
>TRBV4-2|TRBD2|few|16|TRBJ2-5
CASSRPPGLANETQYF
TGTGCCAGCAGCCGCCCCCCGGGACTAGCGAACGAGACCCAGTACTTC
>TRBV28|TRBD1|few|12|TRBJ2-1
CASSLGQGLYVF
TGTGCCAGCAGTTTGGGACAGGGGCTTTATGTTTTC
>TRBV3-1|.|few|14|TRBJ1-2
CASSQERGGYGYTF
TGTGCCAGCAGCCAAGAGAGGGGAGGCTATGGCTACACCTTC
>TRBV12-3/TRBV12-4|.|.|14|TRBJ2-5
CASMPRGGQETQYF
TGTGCCAGCATGCCTCGAGGGGGGCAGGAGACCCAGTACTTC
>TRBV7-2|.|few|14|TRBJ1-6
CASSLRTINSPLHF
TGTGCCAGCAGTTTGAGGACAATCAATTCACCCCTCCACTTT